The 26 T cell receptor beta chains in this list originate from one sample, sequenced in a study of cytomegalovirus exposure and HLA in healthy donors. 60 Vbeta and 13 Jbeta primers were used in PCR. Profiling relied on immunoSEQ multiplex PCR, and the TCRdb table lists in-frame clones only, not all of them. The sample lists some 190,000 clones, roughly 83% occurring once. The material sequenced was PBMCs. All receptors derive from a boy between 2 and 10 years old in good health and CMV-seronegative.

In its sample, this clone was seen a few times. The chain joins TRBV19 to TRBJ1-2, with D perhaps TRBD1 (6 bases). The V end was cut by 0 bases, the J end by 8 bases, with 16 bases between. Germline values: CDR1 LNHDA, CDR2 SQIVND (reference sequence). The CDR3 is made up of 15 amino acids. The CDR3 DNA sequence: TGTGCCAGTAGTATAGATCACAGAACAGGGTCCGGCTACACCTTC. This gives the protein CASSIDHRTGSGYTF.

This chain links TRBV5-4 with TRBJ2-5, with a tentative D call TRBD1 (6 bases). The germline gives CDR1 SGHNT, CDR2 YYREEE (reference sequence). Between the trimmed V and J ends, which lost 3 bases and 0 bases, there was a span of 9 bases. This CDR3 has 14 residues. For the CDR3, the DNA is TGTGCCAGCAGCTCACAGGGTTACCAAGAGACCCAGTACTTC. This sequence encodes CASSSQGYQETQYF.

The gene calls are TRBV13 and TRBJ2-3; 9 bases are a match to TRBD2. Germline CDR1 PRHDT, CDR2 FYEKMQ (reference sequence). The CDR3 runs 14 residues. Trimming at V came to 5 bases and at J to 2 bases, leaving 2 bases not matched to a gene. The CDR3 nucleotides are TGTGCCAGCAGCCGGGGACTAGCCACAGATACGCAGTATTTT. Amino acids: CASSRGLATDTQYF.

The chain recombines TRBV6-4 with TRBJ2-3; 14 bases agree with TRBD2. V gave up 3 bases and J gave up 9 bases; unmatched junction bases: 11. The CDR3 is made up of 17 amino acids. Per germline, CDR1 MRHNA and CDR2 SNTAGT. Here the CDR3 reads CASSEGTSGSNSATQYF. CDR3 sequence (DNA): TGTGCCAGCAGTGAAGGGACTAGCGGGAGTAACTCGGCCACGCAGTATTTT.

V gene TRBV19 combines with J gene TRBJ2-1; 9 bases are shared with TRBD2. The junction had 13 bases not matched to a gene; V was cut back by 3 bases and J by 4 bases. From germline, CDR1 is LNHDA and CDR2 SQIVND (reference sequence). CDR3 length: 18 amino acids. CDR3 bases: TGTGCCAGTAGTATCCGGCGGGGGGGGCTAGCGGGGTACAATGAGCAGTTCTTC. It yields the protein CASSIRRGGLAGYNEQFF.

The V gene is TRBV7-2, the J gene TRBJ1-2, with D maybe TRBD1 (5 bases). Germline V gives CDR1 SGHTA, CDR2 FQGNSA. The CDR3 sequence is 18 residues long. Trimming took off 2 bases at V and 2 bases at J, with 21 bases between the two ends. As DNA, the CDR3 is TGTGCCAGCAGCTTATTTCTTAAGGGGCAGGAGAAAAACTATGGCTACACCTTC. Amino acid sequence: CASSLFLKGQEKNYGYTF. The complete variable domain, with remaining parts taken from reference TRBV7-2 and TRBJ1-2, reads GAGVSQSPSNKVTEKGKDVELRCDPISGHTALYWYRQSLGQGLEFLIYFQGNSAPDKSGLPSDRFSAERTGGSVSTLTIQRTQQEDSAVYLCASSLFLKGQEKNYGYTFGSGTRLTVV.

This clone was counted only a few times. The chain employs TRBV30 and TRBJ2-2; no reliable D call. V was clipped by 2 bases and J by 5 bases, with 18 bases between them. CDR1 and CDR2 (germline): GTSNPN, SVGIG (reference sequence). The CDR3 has 16 amino acids. CDR3 region: CAWSKMGLTGTGELFF. The CDR3 DNA is TGTGCCTGGAGTAAGATGGGTTTAACCGGGACCGGGGAGCTGTTTTTT. The full variable domain, completed using reference TRBV30 and TRBJ2-2, is SQTIHQWPATLVQPVGSPLSLECTVEGTSNPNLYWYRQAAGRGLQLLFYSVGIGQISSEVPQNLSASRPQDRQFILSSKKLLLSDSGFYLCAWSKMGLTGTGELFFGEGSRLTVL.

The chain is built from TRBV7-2 and TRBJ2-3, with 12 bases that match TRBD1. J was trimmed by 4 bases and V by 5 bases; bases with no gene match: 4. The germline gives CDR1 SGHTA, CDR2 FQGNSA. There are 15 residues in the CDR3. The CDR3 coding sequence is TGTGCCAGCAGCCCCGGGACAGGGGGCGCAGATACGCAGTATTTT. This encodes CASSPGTGGADTQYF.

J is TRBJ2-2 and V is TRBV11-2; a weak D match, TRBD2 (5 bases). This CDR3 has 13 residues. Trimming left V 5 bases short and J 6 bases short, with 10 bases between. Per germline, CDR1 SGHAT and CDR2 FQNNGV. The CDR3 sequence is CASSAGGPGELFF. DNA for the CDR3: TGTGCCAGCAGCGCGGGTGGGCCCGGGGAGCTGTTTTTT.

CDR3 nucleotides: TGTGCCTGGAGTGTAGTAGCGGGAGTCACAGATACGCAGTATTTT. Translated: CAWSVVAGVTDTQYF. The chain links TRBV30 to TRBJ2-3, with 9 nucleotides matching TRBD2. Looked up from germline, CDR1 is GTSNPN and CDR2 is SVGIG (reference sequence). The CDR3 covers 15 residues. V lost 0 bases, J lost 2 bases, and 3 bases stayed unmatched.

The rearrangement links TRBV2 to TRBJ2-1, with D uncertain. Germline V gene data show CDR1 as SNHLY and CDR2 as FYNNEI. Between the trimmed V and J ends, which lost 10 bases and 12 bases, there was a span of 13 bases. CDR3 length: 10 amino acids. CDR3: CATHGDGQFF. CDR3 nucleotides: TGTGCCACCCATGGAGATGGGCAGTTCTTC.

DNA for the CDR3: TGTGCCAGCAGCCCGACTAGCTCCTACAATGAGCAGTTCTTC. Protein: CASSPTSSYNEQFF. V and J are TRBV9 and TRBJ2-1, with a weak D call TRBD2 (6 bases). Germline CDR1 is SGDLS and CDR2 is YYNGEE. The CDR3 runs to 14 residues. V lost 4 bases and J 0 bases, leaving 8 bases between the germline ends.

The V and J genes are TRBV6-5 and TRBJ2-5; no clear D gene. The CDR3 length is 10 residues. Germline V gene data show CDR1 as MNHEY and CDR2 as SVGAGI. CDR3 sequence reads: CVTGQETQYF. The DNA of the CDR3 is TGTGTCACGGGCCAAGAGACCCAGTACTTC.

This chain connects TRBV27 to TRBJ1-2; 7 nucleotides align to TRBD1. V was clipped by 6 bases and J by 5 bases; unmatched bases: 9. CDR3 length: 14 amino acids. Per the germline V gene, CDR1 is MNHEY and CDR2 is SMNVEV (reference sequence). The CDR3 protein is CASSTGAPPYGYTF. Here the CDR3 DNA reads TGTGCCAGCAGCACAGGGGCCCCCCCTTATGGCTACACCTTC.

V and J are TRBV15 and TRBJ2-4, with TRBD1 matching 7 bases. Germline-derived CDR1 and CDR2 are LNHNV and YYDKDF (reference sequence). The CDR3 is 16 residues long. J gave up 7 bases and V 0 bases, and 9 bases lay outside the gene matches. The CDR3 bases are TGTGCCACCAGCAGAGAGCGAGACAGGGCCATTAACATTCAGTACTTC. It translates to CATSRERDRAINIQYF.

The gene calls are TRBV12-5 and TRBJ2-7; the match to TRBD1 covers 8 bases. CDR1 is LGHNT and CDR2 is FRNRAP in the germline V gene. The trim removed 0 bases at V and 0 bases at J, leaving 13 bases unmatched. CDR3 length: 19 residues. As DNA, the CDR3 is TGTGCTAGTGGTTTGGTACTAGGACAGGGTACACCGAGCTCCTACGAGCAGTACTTC. Residues: CASGLVLGQGTPSSYEQYF.

This chain joins TRBV5-8 and TRBJ2-2; 9 bases fit TRBD1. Looked up from germline, CDR1 is SGHTS and CDR2 is YDEGEE. This CDR3 comprises 14 residues. V was clipped by 2 bases and J by 9 bases; unmatched bases: 5. The CDR3 region is CASSLWDRARELFF. The CDR3 nucleotides are TGTGCCAGCAGCTTATGGGACAGGGCCCGGGAGCTGTTTTTT.

This sequence joins TRBV5-6 and TRBJ1-2; D remains unclear. This CDR3 comprises 14 residues. CDR1 and CDR2 from the germline V gene are SGHDT and YYEEEE. Trimming removed 2 bases from V and 2 bases from J, with 10 bases in between. CDR3: CASSLGDGNYGYTF. As DNA, the CDR3 is TGTGCCAGCAGCTTAGGTGACGGGAACTATGGCTACACCTTC.

The rearrangement joins TRBV30 to TRBJ2-3, with D perhaps TRBD2 (5 bases). V lost 1 base and J 0 bases, leaving 11 bases between the germline ends. The CDR3 runs 15 residues. Germline V gives CDR1 GTSNPN, CDR2 SVGIG (reference sequence). CDR3 nucleotide sequence: TGTGCCTGGAGTGGGACGGGGATTAGCACAGATACGCAGTATTTT. Protein product: CAWSGTGISTDTQYF. The complete variable domain, with remaining parts taken from reference TRBV30 and TRBJ2-3, reads SQTIHQWPATLVQPVGSPLSLECTVEGTSNPNLYWYRQAAGRGLQLLFYSVGIGQISSEVPQNLSASRPQDRQFILSSKKLLLSDSGFYLCAWSGTGISTDTQYFGPGTRLTVL.

On this clone: Other DNA variants within this sample encode the same CDR3. This chain links TRBV7-9 with TRBJ1-1; D not resolved. With 1 base removed from V and 4 bases from J, the gap between germline ends came to 7 bases. The germline gives CDR1 SEHNR, CDR2 FQNEAQ (reference sequence). The CDR3 is 13 residues long. CDR3 protein: CASSLGGGTEAFF. CDR3 sequence (DNA): TGTGCCAGCAGCTTAGGGGGAGGCACTGAAGCTTTCTTT.

V and J are TRBV13 and TRBJ2-3; TRBD2 aligns across 11 bases. CDR1 is PRHDT, CDR2 FYEKMQ, per germline (reference sequence). V lost 1 base and J lost 1; bases outside the gene matches: 1. The CDR3 loop spans 16 amino acids. The CDR3 loop is CASSLAGLAGTDTQYF. In DNA form, the CDR3 reads TGTGCCAGCAGCTTAGCGGGACTAGCGGGCACAGATACGCAGTATTTT.

The V gene is TRBV9, the J gene TRBJ2-7, with TRBD1 identical over 11 bases. There are 15 residues in the CDR3. V was clipped by 4 bases and J by 6 bases; unmatched bases: 9. Germline lookup yields CDR1 SGDLS and CDR2 YYNGEE. The CDR3: CASSTGQGATSEQYF. The CDR3 bases are TGTGCCAGCAGCACAGGACAGGGGGCCACCTCCGAGCAGTACTTC.

CDR3 DNA sequence: TGCGCCAGCAGCCAAGAGTTGGGGGGAAATGAAAAACTGTTTTTT. This encodes CASSQELGGNEKLFF. The genes are TRBV4-1 and TRBJ1-4, with D perhaps TRBD1 (5 bases). Germline V gene data show CDR1 as MGHRA and CDR2 as YSYEKL. Between the trimmed V and J ends, which lost 0 bases and 5 bases, there was a span of 10 bases. This CDR3 is built from 15 residues.

As concerns this clone: Distinct nucleotide sequences in the sample also encode this CDR3. The genes are TRBV7-2 and TRBJ2-3; TRBD2 agrees at 7 bases. V was pared by 1 base and J by 1 base, with 2 bases of the junction left unmatched. Germline CDR1 and CDR2: SGHTA and FQGNSA. The CDR3 sequence is 15 residues long. CDR3 protein: CASSLGGRGTDTQYF. CDR3 nucleotide sequence: TGTGCCAGCAGCTTAGGGGGGAGGGGCACAGATACGCAGTATTTT.

Details on this clone: The identical CDR3 is also encoded by other nucleotide sequences in the sample. The rearrangement uses TRBV7-2 and TRBJ1-1, with 9 nucleotides matching TRBD1. V shed 0 bases and J 2 bases; nucleotides not matched to a gene: 4. Germline V lookup: CDR1 SGHTA, CDR2 FQGNSA. The CDR3 spans 16 residues. The CDR3 DNA follows: TGTGCCAGCAGCTTAGCGGGGACAGGGAGAAACACTGAAGCTTTCTTT. Translation gives CASSLAGTGRNTEAFF. Combining the CDR3 with reference TRBV7-2 and TRBJ1-1 gives the whole variable domain GAGVSQSPSNKVTEKGKDVELRCDPISGHTALYWYRQSLGQGLEFLIYFQGNSAPDKSGLPSDRFSAERTGGSVSTLTIQRTQQEDSAVYLCASSLAGTGRNTEAFFGQGTRLTVV.

The CDR3 coding sequence is TGTGCCAGCAGTTACTTTCTTTCAGGGGGCGTTGAAAAACTGTTTTTT. This translates into CASSYFLSGGVEKLFF. The chain couples TRBV6-6 to TRBJ1-4, with 8 positions matching TRBD1. V lost 1 base to trimming and J lost 7 bases; unmatched junction nucleotides: 8. The CDR3 totals 16 residues. Germline CDR1 MNHNY, CDR2 SVGAGI (reference sequence).